Listed below are T cell receptor beta chains from one sample, sequenced in a study of blood T cell repertoires in COVID-19. Assay: immunoSEQ multiplex PCR; the TCRdb copy retains only in-frame clones and omits some. The table has 150,000 to 200,000 clones, 75% to 85% seen once; the top ten hold about a sixth. The sample taken for sequencing was PBMCs or T cells enriched from blood (not recorded which). The receptors come from a woman between 50 and 59 years old with acute COVID-19. Each CDR3 is given with its conserved first and last residue. D genes are given only for firm matches. Only some rows state a clone size, as once, few, many or a class for expanded clones.

j_call | clone_size | v_call | d_call | cdr3_nt | cdr3_aa
TRBJ2-5 | - | TRBV7-9 | - | TGTGCCAGCAGCCTGGCAGAGACCCAGTACTTC | CASSLAETQYF
TRBJ1-1 | few | TRBV12-5 | TRBD1 | TGTGCTAGTGTCCTATCCGGGACAGGGGCTGAAGCTTTCTTT | CASVLSGTGAEAFF
TRBJ1-3 | - | TRBV7-9 | - | TGTGCCAGCAGCTTGGTGGCGCGGGGAAACACCATATATTTT | CASSLVARGNTIYF
TRBJ1-2 | - | TRBV4-3 | TRBD1 | TGCGCCAGCAGCCCGGACAGGGTGAAGATTAGGGATGGCTACACCTTC | CASSPDRVKIRDGYTF
TRBJ2-1 | - | TRBV5-1 | - | TGCGCCAGCAGCTTGGGACAGCACTCCTACAATGAGCAGTTCTTC | CASSLGQHSYNEQFF
TRBJ2-2 | - | TRBV5-1 | - | TGCGCCAGCAGCTTCGGAGGACTGAACACCGGGGAGCTGTTTTTT | CASSFGGLNTGELFF
TRBJ1-4 | - | TRBV5-1 | TRBD1 | TGCGCCACCACTCCACAGGGGGCGCGGGATGAAAAACTGTTTTTT | CATTPQGARDEKLFF
TRBJ2-5 | - | TRBV9 | - | TGTGCCAGCAGCGTAGACCAGGGGTGGGAGACCCAGTACTTC | CASSVDQGWETQYF
TRBJ1-6 | - | TRBV2 | - | TGTGCCAGCAGTGAAGGGAGAACTAATTCACCCCTCCACTTT | CASSEGRTNSPLHF
TRBJ2-3 | - | TRBV6-4 | TRBD2 | TGTGCCAGCAGTGATACTAGCGGGGGAACAGATACGCAGTATTTT | CASSDTSGGTDTQYF
TRBJ2-1 | - | TRBV19 | TRBD1 | TGTGCCAGTAGGACCGTGAACAGGGGATCCTACAATGAGCAGTTCTTC | CASRTVNRGSYNEQFF
TRBJ1-4 | - | TRBV5-1 | - | TGCGCCAGCAGCAGCGGACTCCAGGGGGAAAAACTGTTTTTT | CASSSGLQGEKLFF
TRBJ2-2 | - | TRBV28 | - | TGTGCCAGCAGCCTCACCGGGGAGCTGTTTTTT | CASSLTGELFF
TRBJ1-5 | - | TRBV4-2 | TRBD1 | TGTGCCAGCAGCCAAGACCCCCGTACAGGGGGCGTCGGAAATCAGCCCCAGCATTTT | CASSQDPRTGGVGNQPQHF
TRBJ2-6 | - | TRBV7-9 | TRBD1 | TGTGCCAGCAGCTTACCGGGACAGTACTCTGGGGCCAACGTCCTGACTTTC | CASSLPGQYSGANVLTF
TRBJ1-2 | - | TRBV7-9 | - | TGTGCCAGCAGCTCCGTCGTGGGCGATGGCTACACCTTC | CASSSVVGDGYTF
TRBJ1-3 | - | TRBV6-5 | - | TGTGCCAGCAGGGAGACCAGCGGAAACACCATATATTTT | CASRETSGNTIYF
TRBJ1-5 | - | TRBV28 | - | TGTGCCAGCAAAACAGGCGACCTTAATCAGCCCCAGCATTTT | CASKTGDLNQPQHF
TRBJ2-3 | - | TRBV12-5 | TRBD1 | TGTGCTAGTGGAATCGGACAGGGCACAGATACGCAGTATTTT | CASGIGQGTDTQYF
TRBJ2-2 | - | TRBV4-2 | - | TGTGCCAGCAGCCAAGATGGGGTTAGGGGGATGAACACCGGGGAGCTGTTTTTT | CASSQDGVRGMNTGELFF
TRBJ2-3 | - | TRBV28 | TRBD2 | TGTGCCAGCAGTCCCCCGGGACTAGCGGGCACAGATACGCAGTATTTT | CASSPPGLAGTDTQYF
TRBJ2-1 | - | TRBV5-1 | TRBD1 | TGCGCCAGCAGCTACAGACAGGGGGCGGATGAGCAGTTCTTC | CASSYRQGADEQFF
TRBJ1-5 | - | TRBV19 | TRBD1 | TGTGCCAGTAGATACGACAGGGCTAGCAATCAGCCCCAGCATTTT | CASRYDRASNQPQHF
TRBJ2-1 | - | TRBV7-2 | - | TGTGCCAGCAGCTTAGCGTTATCGGGTGAGCAGTTCTTC | CASSLALSGEQFF
TRBJ1-1 | - | TRBV6-2/TRBV6-3 | - | TGTGCCAGCAGCCAGTTCGGGGGCACTGAAGCTTTCTTT | CASSQFGGTEAFF
TRBJ1-1 | - | TRBV28 | - | TGTGCCAGCAGTCCACAGGAGGGAGCTGGCACTGAAGCTTTCTTT | CASSPQEGAGTEAFF
TRBJ1-3 | - | TRBV14 | - | TGTGCCAGCAGCCCGCAGCGAACTGGAAACACCATATATTTT | CASSPQRTGNTIYF
TRBJ1-3 | - | TRBV5-1 | TRBD1 | TGCGCCAGCAGCTTACAGGGGGCTGGAAACACCATATATTTT | CASSLQGAGNTIYF
TRBJ1-1 | - | TRBV7-9 | - | TGTGCCAGCAGCTTAGAGTCGCAGATCACTGAAGCTTTCTTT | CASSLESQITEAFF
TRBJ1-2 | - | TRBV10-3 | - | TGTGCCATCAGTGAGTCGACCTTGGGCGGCTACACCTTC | CAISESTLGGYTF
TRBJ2-1 | - | TRBV7-2 | - | TGTGCCAGCAGCTTAGCGAGGTCCTCCTACAATGAGCAGTTCTTC | CASSLARSSYNEQFF
TRBJ1-1 | - | TRBV12-5 | - | TGTGCTAGTGGCCAAGGACAGGAAGCTTTCTTT | CASGQGQEAFF
TRBJ1-2 | - | TRBV9 | - | TGTGCCAGCAGCCCCCTTGGGCAGCAAAAAGGCTACACCTTC | CASSPLGQQKGYTF
TRBJ2-6 | - | TRBV7-3 | TRBD1 | TGTGCCAGCAGCTTAACGGGACAGTCTATTGGGGCCAACGTCCTGACTTTC | CASSLTGQSIGANVLTF
TRBJ1-3 | - | TRBV7-2 | - | TGTGCCAGCAGCTTTCGTGAGGGCACTGGAAACACCATATATTTT | CASSFREGTGNTIYF
TRBJ1-2 | - | TRBV9 | TRBD1 | TGTGCCAGCAGCGTAGAAGGGACAGGGGGCCGGGGCTACACCTTC | CASSVEGTGGRGYTF
TRBJ2-1 | few | TRBV11-3 | - | TGTGCCCTGGTGGGGAGCGGTGCCAATGAGCAGTTCTTC | CALVGSGANEQFF
TRBJ2-4 | - | TRBV6-1 | - | TGTGCCAGCAGTGATCAGGGAGGCAAAAACATTCAGTACTTC | CASSDQGGKNIQYF
TRBJ2-4 | - | TRBV5-8 | - | TGTGCCAGCAGCTTGACAGGAAAAAACATTCAGTACTTC | CASSLTGKNIQYF
TRBJ1-4 | - | TRBV6-5 | - | TGTGCCAGCAGCCGACCAGGGTTTAATGAAAAACTGTTTTTT | CASSRPGFNEKLFF
TRBJ1-2 | - | TRBV15 | - | TGTGCCACCAGCAGAGATCGGGTCTCAGCTAACTATGGCTACACCTTC | CATSRDRVSANYGYTF